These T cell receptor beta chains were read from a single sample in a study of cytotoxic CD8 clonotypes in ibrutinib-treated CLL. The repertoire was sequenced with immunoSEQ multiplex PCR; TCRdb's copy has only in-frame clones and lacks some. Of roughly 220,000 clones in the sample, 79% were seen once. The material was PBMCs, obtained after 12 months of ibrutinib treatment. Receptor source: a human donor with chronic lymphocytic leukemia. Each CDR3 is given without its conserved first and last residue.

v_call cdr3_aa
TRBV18 ASSLGQGETQY
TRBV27 ASSSRKRINSNQPQH
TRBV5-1 ASSFSKFYGRKPEELF
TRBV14 ASSQASGIAKNIQY
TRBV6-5 ASSRVGGDQPQH
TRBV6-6 ASSYELESYGYT
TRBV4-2 ASSQATSGTGDNEQF
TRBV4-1 ASSQAIGTVYGYT
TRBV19 ASSPNRGQEQF
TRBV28 ASSYGNGDTQY
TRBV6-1 ASVRGRGNTEAF
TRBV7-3 ASSSGPQTGGYEQY
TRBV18 ASSPTTALEAF
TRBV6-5 ASSYGRQTYEQY
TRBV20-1 SARQAETQY
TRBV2 ASSVRDRSGGYT
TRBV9 ASSPNQNTEAF
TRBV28 ASSPNREAF
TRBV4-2 ASSPRPGTGGNTIY
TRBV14 ASSQDQGREQY
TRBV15 ATSARLAGGSYEQY
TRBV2 ASSVIAFSTDTQY
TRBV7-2 ASSWTGGETQY
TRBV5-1 ASSQTGGISDTQY
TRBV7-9 ASRQDSSYGYT
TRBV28 ASSPILAGETADTQY
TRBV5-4 ASSPGDRETGYT
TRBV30 AWSVWGQGSSYEQY